This TCR beta chain was retrieved from a study of cytomegalovirus exposure and HLA in healthy donors. PCR used 60 Vbeta primers and 13 Jbeta primers. Clones were read by immunoSEQ multiplex PCR, and TCRdb kept only the in-frame ones, dropping some. The profile shows approximately 180,000 clones, 80% of them singletons. Germline loops: CDR1 SNHLY, CDR2 FYNNEI. The V gene end was trimmed by 0 bases and the J gene end by 7 bases; junction bases not matched to a gene: 12. This CDR3 comprises 18 residues. Whole-study results and caveats: Association of a missense DCLRE1C variant with TCR beta V- and J-gene trimming was reported in a later analysis. One cluster of highly shared sequence variants probably arose as a sequencing artifact. Cytomegalovirus-associated TCR beta chains were listed, numbering 150 to 200.

On this clone: Its cognate antigen is unknown.

The sequenced sample was PBMCs. The origin of this receptor is a woman in her thirties or forties in good health and CMV-seronegative. The rearrangement links TRBV2 to TRBJ2-2, with 9 positions matching TRBD1. This CDR3 reads CASSEAEAGQGRGGELFF. CDR3 nucleotide sequence: TGTGCCAGCAGTGAAGCGGAGGCGGGACAGGGACGTGGCGGGGAGCTGTTTTTT.